The 24 T cell receptor beta chains below all came from one sample that was sequenced in a study of shared clonotypes between healthy human individuals. The protocol was immunoSEQ multiplex PCR, while the TCRdb copy is restricted to in-frame clones and leaves out a portion. Here the sample spans over 2 million clones, 95% being singletons. Sequenced sample: naive CD4+ T cells sorted from blood. The subset was: CD45RA+ positively selected. These receptors were taken from a man between 18 and 29 years old in good health.

The chain links TRBV6-1 to TRBJ2-2, with D uncertain. This CDR3 region has 14 residues. The V end was cut by 6 bases, the J end by 1 base, with 9 bases between. Germline V gene data show CDR1 as MNHNS and CDR2 as SASEGT. Written as DNA, the CDR3 is TGTGCCAGCAGCCCAAAAGGGAACACCGGGGAGCTGTTTTTT. It codes for CASSPKGNTGELFF.

This chain joins TRBV6-1 and TRBJ1-5; D perhaps matches TRBD1 (5 bases). Trimming cost V 3 bases and J 7 bases, with 13 bases left between them. The germline gives CDR1 MNHNS, CDR2 SASEGT. The CDR3 runs 14 residues. CDR3 sequence: CASSESRGGQPQHF. The CDR3 DNA reads as TGTGCCAGCAGTGAGTCAAGGGGCGGGCAGCCCCAGCATTTT.

The chain employs TRBV30 and TRBJ1-3, with 7 bases aligning to TRBD1. This CDR3 is built from 13 residues. Per germline, CDR1 GTSNPN and CDR2 SVGIG (reference sequence). J gave up 4 bases and V 5 bases, and 5 bases lay outside the gene matches. CDR3 bases: TGTGCCTGGTCGACAGGGATGGGAAACACCATATATTTT. Encoded protein: CAWSTGMGNTIYF. Variable domain in full (rest from reference TRBV30 and TRBJ1-3): SQTIHQWPATLVQPVGSPLSLECTVEGTSNPNLYWYRQAAGRGLQLLFYSVGIGQISSEVPQNLSASRPQDRQFILSSKKLLLSDSGFYLCAWSTGMGNTIYFGEGSWLTVV.

A single count supports this clone. This chain connects TRBV7-8 to TRBJ2-7; 9 nucleotides match TRBD1. The junction had 8 bases not matched to a gene; V was cut back by 0 bases and J by 2 bases. From germline, CDR1 is SGHVS and CDR2 FQNEAQ. CDR3 length: 17 residues. The DNA of the CDR3 is TGTGCCAGCAGCTTAGCAAGGGGACAGGGTGACACCTACGAGCAGTACTTC. Translating gives CASSLARGQGDTYEQYF. The full variable domain, rest sourced from reference TRBV7-8 and TRBJ2-7, is GAGVSQSPRYKVAKRGQDVALRCDPISGHVSLFWYQQALGQGPEFLTYFQNEAQLDKSGLPSDRFFAERPEGSVSTLKIQRTQQEDSAVYLCASSLARGQGDTYEQYFGPGTRLTVT.

This chain connects TRBV6-1 to TRBJ2-1; TRBD2 matches at 7 bases. Germline V gives CDR1 MNHNS, CDR2 SASEGT. The CDR3 runs to 15 residues. The V and J ends lost 5 bases and 0 bases, in that order; junction bases with no gene match: 4. The CDR3: CASSKLAPSYNEQFF. The DNA of the CDR3 is TGTGCCAGCAGTAAACTAGCGCCCTCCTACAATGAGCAGTTCTTC.

This chain joins TRBV10-3 and TRBJ1-2; TRBD1 is a possible D gene (5 bases). Germline CDR1 is ENHRY and CDR2 is SYGVKD. V was clipped by 0 bases and J by 5 bases, with 10 bases between them. The CDR3 loop spans 14 amino acids. The CDR3 region is CAISESQAGYGYTF. CDR3 in DNA: TGTGCCATCAGTGAGTCACAGGCGGGATATGGCTACACCTTC.

V and J are TRBV5-8 and TRBJ2-7, with D unresolved. V lost 4 bases to trimming and J lost 6 bases, with 17 bases between them. CDR1 and CDR2 from the germline V gene are SGHTS and YDEGEE. The CDR3 spans 14 residues. The chain's CDR3 is CASSNGRLVFEQYF. CDR3 DNA sequence: TGTGCCAGCAGCAATGGACGCCTTGTCTTCGAGCAGTACTTC. The complete variable domain, with remaining parts taken from reference TRBV5-8 and TRBJ2-7, reads EAGVTQSPTHLIKTRGQQATLRCSPISGHTSVYWYQQALGLGLQFLLWYDEGEERNRGNFPPRFSGRQFPNYSSELNVNALELEDSALYLCASSNGRLVFEQYFGPGTRLTVT.

The chain carries TRBV25-1 and TRBJ2-3; D is ambiguous. Trimming shortened V by 1 base and J by 1 base, and 15 bases separated the two germline ends. The CDR3 is made up of 17 amino acids. The germline V gene has CDR1 MGHDK and CDR2 SYGVNS. CDR3 amino acids: CASSEFSSPSGTDTQYF. As DNA, the CDR3 is TGTGCCAGCAGTGAATTCAGCTCCCCATCTGGCACAGATACGCAGTATTTT. The complete variable domain, with remaining parts taken from reference TRBV25-1 and TRBJ2-3, reads EADIYQTPRYLVIGTGKKITLECSQTMGHDKMYWYQQDPGMELHLIHYSYGVNSTEKGDLSSESTVSRIRTEHFPLTLESARPSHTSQYLCASSEFSSPSGTDTQYFGPGTRLTVL.

The V gene is TRBV5-6, the J gene TRBJ2-1; a weak D match, TRBD2 (6 bases). V lost 3 bases and J 5 bases, leaving 15 bases between the germline ends. Germline CDR1 and CDR2: SGHDT and YYEEEE. This CDR3 contains 15 residues. The CDR3 coding sequence is TGTGCCAGCAGCTCCGCAACGGGACTCAACAATGAGCAGTTCTTC. Protein sequence: CASSSATGLNNEQFF. Full variable domain (remainder filled in from reference TRBV5-6 and TRBJ2-1): DAGVTQSPTHLIKTRGQQVTLRCSPKSGHDTVSWYQQALGQGPQFIFQYYEEEERQRGNFPDRFSGHQFPNYSSELNVNALLLGDSALYLCASSSATGLNNEQFFGPGTRLTVL.

The chain couples TRBV5-8 to TRBJ2-5, with D perhaps assigned TRBD1 or TRBD2 (7 bases each). Trimming took off 2 bases at V and 5 bases at J, with 16 bases between the two ends. The CDR3 sequence is 15 residues long. Germline CDR1 reads SGHTS; CDR2 reads YDEGEE. CDR3 sequence (DNA): TGTGCCAGCAGCTTCTACAGGGGCGGGGGTGAGACCCAGTACTTC. Amino acid sequence: CASSFYRGGGETQYF. The whole variable domain, remainder taken from reference TRBV5-8 and TRBJ2-5, is EAGVTQSPTHLIKTRGQQATLRCSPISGHTSVYWYQQALGLGLQFLLWYDEGEERNRGNFPPRFSGRQFPNYSSELNVNALELEDSALYLCASSFYRGGGETQYFGPGTRLLVL.

The chain has TRBV7-2 and TRBJ1-2, with D perhaps TRBD1 (5 bases). The CDR3 is 19 residues long. Germline V CDR1 and CDR2: SGHTA, FQGNSA. Trimming took 5 bases from V and 7 from J, leaving 32 bases between them. CDR3: CASSRGSNSRGRGYSGYTF. CDR3 coding DNA: TGTGCCAGCAGCCGGGGGTCTAATTCACGAGGCCGGGGTTATAGTGGCTACACCTTC.

The chain links TRBV11-2 to TRBJ2-3; D perhaps matches TRBD1 (5 bases). The CDR3 sequence is 16 residues long. CDR1 is SGHAT, CDR2 FQNNGV, per germline. The germline V and J ends were trimmed by 3 bases and 4 bases, with 17 bases remaining between them. CDR3 in DNA: TGTGCCAGCAGCTTTCCCGGAGCAGGGAAGGCAGATACGCAGTATTTT. Amino acids: CASSFPGAGKADTQYF.

This clone was counted between two and nine times. The DNA for the CDR3 is TGTGCCAGCAGAGCGCCCGGGCTGGGACAGATCGGCGAGCAGTACTTC. Amino acid sequence: CASRAPGLGQIGEQYF. The chain links TRBV6-4 to TRBJ2-7, with TRBD1 matching over 7 bases. The CDR3 runs to 16 residues. The V and J ends lost 6 bases and 6 bases, in that order; junction bases with no gene match: 17. Germline V gene data show CDR1 as MRHNA and CDR2 as SNTAGT.

The rearrangement joins TRBV29-1 to TRBJ2-7, with D hard to call. V lost 2 bases and J lost 1, with 9 bases in between. CDR3 length: 13 residues. From germline, CDR1 is SQVTM and CDR2 ANQGSEA. CDR3 sequence reads: CSVELPLSYEQYF. The CDR3 coding sequence is TGCAGCGTTGAACTCCCCCTTTCCTACGAGCAGTACTTC.

The chain is built from TRBV21-1 and TRBJ2-3; the DNA was not used to check the table's D call, TRBD1. TRBV21-1 is described as a pseudogene. This CDR3 region has 14 residues. The chain's CDR3 is CARNRDRAEDTQYF. CDR3 nucleotides: TGTGCCAGGAACCGGGACAGGGCTGAAGATACGCAGTATTTT.

V and J are TRBV6-5 and TRBJ1-3, with D tentatively TRBD1 (5 bases). The CDR3 has 14 residues. Germline values: CDR1 MNHEY, CDR2 SVGAGI. The V gene lost 6 bases and the J gene lost 0 bases, with 9 bases spanning the gap. CDR3 residues: CASRGTRSGNTIYF. The CDR3 DNA reads as TGTGCCAGCAGAGGGACGCGCTCTGGAAACACCATATATTTT.

The chain recombines TRBV10-3 with TRBJ2-7; TRBD1 agrees at 9 bases. Trimming cost V 8 bases and J 3 bases; bases outside gene matches: 5. CDR1 and CDR2 (germline): ENHRY, SYGVKD. This CDR3 spans 13 amino acids. The CDR3 nucleotides read TGTGCCATCGGAACAGGGGGCTACTACGAGCAGTACTTC. This translates into CAIGTGGYYEQYF.

For the CDR3, the DNA is TGTGCCAGCAGTTACATGAGGGCGAACACTGAAGCTTTCTTT. This gives the protein CASSYMRANTEAFF. V usage is TRBV6-5 and J usage is TRBJ1-1; D is uncertain. Trimming removed 2 bases from V and 1 base from J, with 8 bases in between. This CDR3 region has 14 residues. Germline CDR1 and CDR2: MNHEY and SVGAGI.

As regards this clone: Other DNA sequences of this sample code for an identical CDR3. The gene calls are TRBV5-1 and TRBJ2-7; 8 bases are a match to TRBD2. V was clipped by 1 base and J by 0 bases; unmatched bases: 0. The germline V gene has CDR1 SGHRS and CDR2 YFSETQ. The CDR3 runs 14 residues. The CDR3 loop reads CASSLSGSSYEQYF. The DNA of the CDR3 is TGCGCCAGCAGCTTGAGCGGGAGCTCCTACGAGCAGTACTTC.

The chain has TRBV5-1 and TRBJ1-1, with D perhaps TRBD1 (5 bases). This CDR3 spans 13 amino acids. V was cut by 4 bases and J by 6 bases, with 13 bases left in between. Germline V gives CDR1 SGHRS, CDR2 YFSETQ. The CDR3 sequence is CASSPAGTPEAFF. For the CDR3, the DNA is TGCGCCAGCAGCCCAGCAGGGACTCCTGAAGCTTTCTTT.

This chain connects TRBV5-1 to TRBJ1-2; maybe TRBD1 (5 bases). There are 15 residues in the CDR3. Deletions cut 5 bases from V and 0 bases from J, with 14 bases between. Germline loops: CDR1 SGHRS, CDR2 YFSETQ. The CDR3 protein is CASRTAPETNYGYTF. CDR3 sequence (DNA): TGCGCCAGCAGGACAGCCCCAGAGACTAACTATGGCTACACCTTC.

The chain is built from TRBV19 and TRBJ1-5; 7 positions match TRBD1. V gave up 3 bases and J gave up 4 bases; unmatched junction bases: 6. The germline CDR1 and CDR2 sequences are LNHDA and SQIVND (reference sequence). This CDR3 has 15 amino acids. The CDR3 DNA follows: TGTGCCAGTAGTATCCAAGACAGGGAAAATCAGCCCCAGCATTTT. Translation gives CASSIQDRENQPQHF.

The chain links TRBV7-2 to TRBJ2-2, with 7 bases fitting TRBD1. This CDR3 has 15 residues. Germline lookup yields CDR1 SGHTA and CDR2 FQGNSA. V dropped 5 bases and J dropped 0; count of bases not matched to a gene: 3. The DNA of the CDR3 is TGTGCCAGCAGCCCTAGGGGGCCGAACACCGGGGAGCTGTTTTTT. Its translation: CASSPRGPNTGELFF.

The chain carries TRBV18 and TRBJ1-2, with a weak D call TRBD1 (5 bases). Germline CDR1 and CDR2: KGHSH and LQKENI. Trimming took off 6 bases at V and 13 bases at J, with 24 bases between the two ends. CDR3 size: 14 residues. The CDR3 protein is CASSRGGGQGPSTF. CDR3 bases: TGTGCCAGCTCCCGGGGCGGTGGGCAGGGACCCTCCACCTTC.